The source of this TCR beta chain is a study of shared clonotypes between healthy human individuals. CD45RO-negative cells were positively selected for CCR7, leaving out terminally differentiated effector memory CD45RA+ cells. Using immunoSEQ multiplex PCR, the repertoire was profiled, and TCRdb retains in-frame clones only, with some absent. The data show 550,000 to 600,000 clones, 95% to 98% seen once. Sequencing was performed on naive CD8+ T cells sorted from blood. The receptor was derived from a young man in good health.

CDR3 region: CASSLGAGGYNEQFF. The CDR3 region has the DNA TGCGCCAGCAGCTTGGGGGCGGGAGGGTACAATGAGCAGTTCTTC. The chain employs TRBV5-1 and TRBJ2-1; 9 positions match TRBD2. The germline V gene encodes CDR1 SGHRS and CDR2 YFSETQ. The CDR3 has 15 residues. After removal of 0 bases from V and 4 bases from J, the junction contained 2 bases not matched to a gene.